This T cell receptor beta chain was sequenced for a study of cytomegalovirus exposure and HLA in healthy donors. At the level of the study: The same platform was used for the 120 validation repertoires and the roughly 720 first-cohort repertoires, a later analysis reported.

V lost 2 bases to trimming and J lost 2 bases, with 16 bases between them. This CDR3 has 16 amino acids. Germline CDR1 MDHEN, CDR2 SYDVKM. TCRdb's table, derived via immunoSEQ multiplex PCR, lists solely in-frame clones and lacks some. This table has some 250,000 clones, about 92% appearing once. The chain is built from TRBV28 and TRBJ2-7; D is tentatively TRBD1 or TRBD2 (6 bases each). The sequencing input was PBMCs. This clonotype was obtained from a woman aged 25 to 39 in good health and CMV-seronegative. CDR3 residues: CASSLRVGRGAYEQYF. Written as DNA, the CDR3 is TGTGCCAGCAGTTTAAGGGTGGGTAGGGGGGCCTACGAGCAGTACTTC. The full variable domain, its missing parts supplied by reference TRBV28 and TRBJ2-7, is DVKVTQSSRYLVKRTGEKVFLECVQDMDHENMFWYRQDPGLGLRLIYFSYDVKMKEKGDIPEGYSVSREKKERFSLILESASTNQTSMYLCASSLRVGRGAYEQYFGPGTRLTVT.